Here is one T cell receptor beta chain with its context. In the authors' workflow: Estimates of nucleated cell counts were drawn from the amplification of reference gene primers. Method: immunoSEQ multiplex PCR; TCRdb's copy keeps in-frame clones and lacks some. V, J and clone size are taken as reported in that table, and D and trimming were inferred from the DNA itself. The data show some 80,000 clones, with roughly 78% seen just once and approximately 7% held by the top ten. Trimming took off 8 bases at V and 5 bases at J, with 20 bases between the two ends. Germline V gene sequence: CDR1 KGHDR, CDR2 SFDVKD. The CDR3 runs to 15 residues. This sample is part of a study of blood T cell repertoires in COVID-19. About the study: The United States, Italy and Spain were the sources of the acute and convalescent COVID-19 samples. PBMCs, B-cell-depleted T cells, or T cells provided the cDNA or gDNA that made up the material.

This sequence was found in a human donor in a cohort sampled during active COVID-19. The rearrangement uses TRBV24-1 and TRBJ2-5; D is possibly TRBD2 (6 bases). Sequencing was performed on peripheral blood. CDR3 coding DNA: TGTGCCACCACTAGGGACTCCGGGGTTGTGGAGACCCAGTACTTC. It codes for CATTRDSGVVETQYF.